What follows are 20 T cell receptor beta chains derived from one specimen sequenced in a study of blood T cell repertoires in COVID-19. Method: immunoSEQ multiplex PCR; TCRdb's copy keeps in-frame clones and lacks some. Of around 130,000 clones listed, around nine tenths were seen once; the top ten hold approximately 2.3%. The sequenced material came from peripheral blood. These receptors were collected from a woman aged 50 to 60 with acute or convalescent COVID-19.

J is TRBJ2-7 and V is TRBV2; no clear D gene. Germline V CDR1 and CDR2: SNHLY, FYNNEI. The CDR3 extends over 13 amino acids. The V end was cut by 4 bases, the J end by 4 bases, with 11 bases between. The CDR3 nucleotides are TGTGCCAGCAGTGTCTCTCTAGGTTACGAGCAGTACTTC. This translates into CASSVSLGYEQYF.

The V and J genes are TRBV11-2 and TRBJ2-3; D is perhaps TRBD1 (5 bases). Trimming left V 0 bases short and J 6 bases short, with 13 bases between. The CDR3 has 15 residues. Germline V gives CDR1 SGHAT, CDR2 FQNNGV. CDR3 coding DNA: TGTGCCAGCAGCTTAGAGGTTAGGGGTTGGGATACGCAGTATTTT. Its protein product is CASSLEVRGWDTQYF.

The chain recombines TRBV6-5 with TRBJ2-7, with 8 bases aligning to TRBD2. From germline, CDR1 is MNHEY and CDR2 SVGAGI. V gave up 8 bases and J gave up 3 bases; unmatched junction bases: 9. The CDR3 totals 14 residues. The CDR3 DNA reads as TGTGCCAGCCCTGAGGCGGGGGGTATCTACGAGCAGTACTTC. Translated: CASPEAGGIYEQYF.

V gene TRBV7-2 combines with J gene TRBJ2-1, with 8 bases matching TRBD2. The CDR3 length is 14 residues. Germline V gene data show CDR1 as SGHTA and CDR2 as FQGNSA. The ends lost 4 bases at V and 10 bases at J; junction bases unmatched: 9. For the CDR3, the DNA is TGTGCCAGCAGCTCCCCAGCGGGAGTCAACGAGCAGTTCTTC. Translation gives CASSSPAGVNEQFF. The full variable domain, rest sourced from reference TRBV7-2 and TRBJ2-1, is GAGVSQSPSNKVTEKGKDVELRCDPISGHTALYWYRQSLGQGLEFLIYFQGNSAPDKSGLPSDRFSAERTGGSVSTLTIQRTQQEDSAVYLCASSSPAGVNEQFFGPGTRLTVL.

For the CDR3, the DNA is TGTGCCAGCAGACAAACAGGGGAGTACCAAGAGACCCAGTACTTC. This encodes CASRQTGEYQETQYF. This chain connects TRBV6-5 to TRBJ2-5; 7 nucleotides match TRBD1. J lost 0 bases, V lost 6 bases, and 7 bases had no gene match. Germline V gives CDR1 MNHEY, CDR2 SVGAGI. This CDR3 spans 15 amino acids.

The J gene is TRBJ2-1, the V gene TRBV24-1; TRBD2 matches at 7 bases. Germline V CDR1 and CDR2: KGHDR, SFDVKD. Trimming took 9 bases from V and 4 from J; bases not matched to a gene: 5. The CDR3 runs 13 residues. CDR3 amino acids: CATQSGAYNEQFF. The CDR3 DNA follows: TGTGCCACCCAAAGCGGGGCATACAATGAGCAGTTCTTC.

This sequence joins TRBV6-2 or TRBV6-3 and TRBJ1-6; D remains ambiguous. Germline V gives CDR1 MNHEY, CDR2 SVGEGT. This CDR3 has 12 residues. V was cut by 3 bases and J by 8 bases, with 5 bases left in between. The CDR3 reads CASSYGHSPLHF. In nucleotides, the CDR3 is TGTGCCAGCAGTTATGGGCATTCACCCCTCCACTTT.

The rearrangement joins TRBV11-2 to TRBJ1-2, with TRBD1 matching 7 bases. The CDR3 covers 13 residues. Germline-derived CDR1 and CDR2 are SGHAT and FQNNGV. V gave up 6 bases and J gave up 3 bases; unmatched junction bases: 4. The DNA for the CDR3 is TGTGCCAGCAGTTCTACAGGGGACTATGGCTACACCTTC. This encodes CASSSTGDYGYTF. Together with reference TRBV11-2 and TRBJ1-2, the CDR3 gives the full variable domain: EAGVAQSPRYKIIEKRQSVAFWCNPISGHATLYWYQQILGQGPKLLIQFQNNGVVDDSQLPKDRFSAERLKGVDSTLKIQPAKLEDSAVYLCASSSTGDYGYTFGSGTRLTVV.

This CDR3 is CASSLLAGGDEQFF. CDR3 in DNA: TGTGCCAGCAGCTTGCTAGCGGGAGGGGATGAGCAGTTCTTC. The chain is built from TRBV11-2 and TRBJ2-1, with 12 bases that match TRBD2. The CDR3 is 14 amino acids. Trimming at V came to 3 bases and at J to 8 bases, leaving 2 bases not matched to a gene. Germline V gives CDR1 SGHAT, CDR2 FQNNGV.

A remark on this clone: One junction end disagrees with the germline gene, perhaps due to a read error. The chain couples TRBV7-9 to TRBJ1-1, with TRBD1 matching over 8 bases. The CDR3 has 15 residues. Germline CDR1 and CDR2: SEHNR and FQNEAQ (reference sequence). CDR3 loop: CASSLVRPVRDRRYF. The CDR3 DNA sequence: TGTGCCAGCAGCTTAGTTCGGCCTGTCCGGGACAGGCGCTACTTT. Together with reference TRBV7-9 and TRBJ1-1, the CDR3 gives the full variable domain: DTGVSQNPRHKITKRGQNVTFRCDPISEHNRLYWYRQTLGQGPEFLTYFQNEAQLEKSRLLSDRFSAERPKGSFSTLEIQRTEQGDSAMYLCASSLVRPVRDRRYFGQGTRLTVV.

The CDR3 is CASSLVPEETQYF. Here the CDR3 DNA reads TGTGCCAGCAGCTTAGTTCCCGAAGAGACCCAGTACTTC. V is TRBV7-9 and J is TRBJ2-5; D unclear. The germline V gene encodes CDR1 SEHNR and CDR2 FQNEAQ (reference sequence). V was clipped by 1 base and J by 3 bases, with 6 bases between them. The CDR3 totals 13 residues. Combining the CDR3 with reference TRBV7-9 and TRBJ2-5 gives the whole variable domain DTGVSQNPRHKITKRGQNVTFRCDPISEHNRLYWYRQTLGQGPEFLTYFQNEAQLEKSRLLSDRFSAERPKGSFSTLEIQRTEQGDSAMYLCASSLVPEETQYFGPGTRLLVL.

The chain couples TRBV27 to TRBJ2-1; D perhaps matches TRBD1 (6 bases). Germline V lookup: CDR1 MNHEY, CDR2 SMNVEV (reference sequence). The V end lost 5 bases, the J end lost 4 bases, and 18 bases lay between the germline ends. The CDR3 totals 16 residues. The CDR3, as DNA: TGTGCCAGCAGTCCCCGTAGGGCGACAGGTTACAATGAGCAGTTCTTC. Its protein is CASSPRRATGYNEQFF.

V usage is TRBV19 and J usage is TRBJ1-6, with D perhaps matching TRBD1 (6 bases). This CDR3 is built from 14 residues. The V gene lost 7 bases and the J gene lost 10 bases, with 17 bases spanning the gap. CDR1 LNHDA and CDR2 SQIVND come from the germline V gene (reference sequence). In DNA, the CDR3 is TGTGCCAGTACCTCGGGGGGGCTGTGGTCACCCCTCCACTTT. It codes for CASTSGGLWSPLHF.

Only a few counts were recorded for this clone. The chain uses TRBV5-1 and TRBJ2-7; 7 nucleotides align to TRBD1. CDR3 length: 15 amino acids. V lost 4 bases to trimming and J lost 6 bases; unmatched junction nucleotides: 13. CDR1 SGHRS and CDR2 YFSETQ come from the germline V gene. In DNA, the CDR3 is TGCGCCAGCAGCCCCCCAGACAGGGTACATGGCGAGCAGTACTTC. Translating gives CASSPPDRVHGEQYF. Complete variable domain (other parts from reference TRBV5-1 and TRBJ2-7): KAGVTQTPRYLIKTRGQQVTLSCSPISGHRSVSWYQQTPGQGLQFLFEYFSETQRNKGNFPGRFSGRQFSNSRSEMNVSTLELGDSALYLCASSPPDRVHGEQYFGPGTRLTVT.

The V call is TRBV11-2, the J call TRBJ1-1; D may be TRBD1 (6 bases). The V end lost 5 bases, the J end lost 7 bases, and 14 bases lay between the germline ends. The length of the CDR3 is 13 residues. CDR1 and CDR2 from the germline V gene are SGHAT and FQNNGV. The CDR3 coding sequence is TGTGCCAGCAGCCCATGGACAGAGGGTGAAGCTTTCTTT. Encoded protein: CASSPWTEGEAFF.

The chain employs TRBV7-2 and TRBJ2-1; TRBD1 agrees at 10 bases. The CDR3 is made up of 14 amino acids. V shed 4 bases, J shed 7 bases, and the junction held 4 bases outside the gene matches. Germline CDR1 reads SGHTA; CDR2 reads FQGNSA. DNA for the CDR3: TGTGCCAGCAGCTGGAGGACAGGGGGGAATGAGCAGTTCTTC. Translation gives CASSWRTGGNEQFF.

The chain employs TRBV19 and TRBJ1-5, with TRBD1 as a possible D gene (6 bases). CDR1 and CDR2 from the germline V gene are LNHDA and SQIVND (reference sequence). The CDR3 is 15 amino acids. With 3 bases removed from V and 7 bases from J, the gap between germline ends came to 16 bases. The DNA of the CDR3 is TGTGCCAGTAGTATGGGGGGGGGCTCCGGGCAGCCCCAGCATTTT. Its protein product is CASSMGGGSGQPQHF. Variable domain in full (rest from reference TRBV19 and TRBJ1-5): DGGITQSPKYLFRKEGQNVTLSCEQNLNHDAMYWYRQDPGQGLRLIYYSQIVNDFQKGDIAEGYSVSREKKESFPLTVTSAQKNPTAFYLCASSMGGGSGQPQHFGDGTRLSIL.

The genes are TRBV24-1 and TRBJ2-5; D may be TRBD1 (6 bases). The CDR3 has 15 residues. CDR1 and CDR2 from the germline V gene are KGHDR and SFDVKD. The ends were cut back, 0 bases at V and 5 bases at J, with 12 bases in the middle. The CDR3 protein is CATSDLRAGVETQYF. For the CDR3, the DNA is TGTGCCACCAGTGATTTGAGGGCAGGGGTTGAGACCCAGTACTTC.

This clone was seen a handful of times. The J gene is TRBJ2-1, the V gene TRBV7-3, with TRBD2 matching over 9 bases. Germline V CDR1 and CDR2: SGHTA, FQGTGA. The V and J ends lost 0 bases and 8 bases, in that order; junction bases with no gene match: 5. The CDR3 is 15 residues long. CDR3 DNA: TGTGCCAGCAGCTTAACCCCTAGCGGGGTGGATGAGCAGTTCTTC. Protein sequence: CASSLTPSGVDEQFF.

The chain joins TRBV7-2 to TRBJ2-1; TRBD1 is a possible D gene (6 bases). Trimming removed 2 bases from V and 2 bases from J, with 10 bases in between. Germline assignment: CDR1 SGHTA and CDR2 FQGNSA. This CDR3 has 15 residues. CDR3 in DNA: TGTGCCAGCAGCTTACTCTCAGGGGCCTACAATGAGCAGTTCTTC. Protein sequence: CASSLLSGAYNEQFF.